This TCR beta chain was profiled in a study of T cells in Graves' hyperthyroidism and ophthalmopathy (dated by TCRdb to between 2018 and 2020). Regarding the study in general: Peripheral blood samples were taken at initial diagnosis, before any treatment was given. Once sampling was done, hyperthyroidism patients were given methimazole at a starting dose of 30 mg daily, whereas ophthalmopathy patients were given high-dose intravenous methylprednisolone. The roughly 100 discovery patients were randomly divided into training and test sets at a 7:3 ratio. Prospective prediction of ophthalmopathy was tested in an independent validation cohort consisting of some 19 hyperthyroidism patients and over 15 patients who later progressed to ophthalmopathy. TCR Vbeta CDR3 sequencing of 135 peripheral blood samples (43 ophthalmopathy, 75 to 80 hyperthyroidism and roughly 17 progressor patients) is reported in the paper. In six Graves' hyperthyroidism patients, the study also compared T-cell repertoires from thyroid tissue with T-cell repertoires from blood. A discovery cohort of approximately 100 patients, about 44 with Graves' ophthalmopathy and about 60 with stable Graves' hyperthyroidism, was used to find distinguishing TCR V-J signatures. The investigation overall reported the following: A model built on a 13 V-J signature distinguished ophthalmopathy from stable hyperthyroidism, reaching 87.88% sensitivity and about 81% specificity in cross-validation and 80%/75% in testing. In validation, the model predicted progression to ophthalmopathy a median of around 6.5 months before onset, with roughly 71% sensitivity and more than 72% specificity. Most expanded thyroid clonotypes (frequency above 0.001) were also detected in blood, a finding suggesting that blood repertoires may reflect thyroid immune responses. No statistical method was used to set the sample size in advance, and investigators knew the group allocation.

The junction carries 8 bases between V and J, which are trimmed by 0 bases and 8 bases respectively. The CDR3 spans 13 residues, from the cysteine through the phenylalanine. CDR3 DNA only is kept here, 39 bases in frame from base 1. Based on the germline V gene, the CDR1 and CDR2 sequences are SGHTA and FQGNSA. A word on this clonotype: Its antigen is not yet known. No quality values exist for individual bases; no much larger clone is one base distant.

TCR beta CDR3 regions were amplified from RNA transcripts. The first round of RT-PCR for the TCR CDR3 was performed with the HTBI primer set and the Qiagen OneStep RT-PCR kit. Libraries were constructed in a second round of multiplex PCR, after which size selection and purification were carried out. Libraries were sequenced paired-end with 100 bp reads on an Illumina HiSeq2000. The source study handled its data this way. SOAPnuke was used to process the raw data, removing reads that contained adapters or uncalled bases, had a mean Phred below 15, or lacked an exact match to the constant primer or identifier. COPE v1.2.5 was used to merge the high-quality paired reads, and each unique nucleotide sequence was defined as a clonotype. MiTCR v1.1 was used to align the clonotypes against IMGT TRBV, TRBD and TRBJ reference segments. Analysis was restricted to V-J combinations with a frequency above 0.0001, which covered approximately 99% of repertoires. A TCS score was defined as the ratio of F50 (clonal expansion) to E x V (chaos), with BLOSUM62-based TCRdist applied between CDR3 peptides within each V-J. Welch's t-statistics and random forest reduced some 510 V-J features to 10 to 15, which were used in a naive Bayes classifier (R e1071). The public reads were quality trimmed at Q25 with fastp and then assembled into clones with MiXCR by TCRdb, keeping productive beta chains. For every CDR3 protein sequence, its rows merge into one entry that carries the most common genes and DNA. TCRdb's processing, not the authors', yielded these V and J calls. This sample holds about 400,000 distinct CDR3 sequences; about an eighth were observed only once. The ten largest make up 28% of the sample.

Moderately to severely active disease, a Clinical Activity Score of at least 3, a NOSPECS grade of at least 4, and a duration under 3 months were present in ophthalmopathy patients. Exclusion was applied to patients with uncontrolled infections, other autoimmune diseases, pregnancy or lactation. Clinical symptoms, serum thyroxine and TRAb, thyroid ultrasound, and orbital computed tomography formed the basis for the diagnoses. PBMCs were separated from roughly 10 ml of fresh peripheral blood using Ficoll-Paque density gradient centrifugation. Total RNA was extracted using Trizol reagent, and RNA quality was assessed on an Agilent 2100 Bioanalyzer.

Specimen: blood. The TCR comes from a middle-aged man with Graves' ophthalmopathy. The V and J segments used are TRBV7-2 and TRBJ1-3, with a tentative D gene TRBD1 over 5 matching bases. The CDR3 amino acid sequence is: CASSLAGHDTIYF. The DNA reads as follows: TGTGCCAGCAGCTTAGCTGGACACGACACCATATATTTT.